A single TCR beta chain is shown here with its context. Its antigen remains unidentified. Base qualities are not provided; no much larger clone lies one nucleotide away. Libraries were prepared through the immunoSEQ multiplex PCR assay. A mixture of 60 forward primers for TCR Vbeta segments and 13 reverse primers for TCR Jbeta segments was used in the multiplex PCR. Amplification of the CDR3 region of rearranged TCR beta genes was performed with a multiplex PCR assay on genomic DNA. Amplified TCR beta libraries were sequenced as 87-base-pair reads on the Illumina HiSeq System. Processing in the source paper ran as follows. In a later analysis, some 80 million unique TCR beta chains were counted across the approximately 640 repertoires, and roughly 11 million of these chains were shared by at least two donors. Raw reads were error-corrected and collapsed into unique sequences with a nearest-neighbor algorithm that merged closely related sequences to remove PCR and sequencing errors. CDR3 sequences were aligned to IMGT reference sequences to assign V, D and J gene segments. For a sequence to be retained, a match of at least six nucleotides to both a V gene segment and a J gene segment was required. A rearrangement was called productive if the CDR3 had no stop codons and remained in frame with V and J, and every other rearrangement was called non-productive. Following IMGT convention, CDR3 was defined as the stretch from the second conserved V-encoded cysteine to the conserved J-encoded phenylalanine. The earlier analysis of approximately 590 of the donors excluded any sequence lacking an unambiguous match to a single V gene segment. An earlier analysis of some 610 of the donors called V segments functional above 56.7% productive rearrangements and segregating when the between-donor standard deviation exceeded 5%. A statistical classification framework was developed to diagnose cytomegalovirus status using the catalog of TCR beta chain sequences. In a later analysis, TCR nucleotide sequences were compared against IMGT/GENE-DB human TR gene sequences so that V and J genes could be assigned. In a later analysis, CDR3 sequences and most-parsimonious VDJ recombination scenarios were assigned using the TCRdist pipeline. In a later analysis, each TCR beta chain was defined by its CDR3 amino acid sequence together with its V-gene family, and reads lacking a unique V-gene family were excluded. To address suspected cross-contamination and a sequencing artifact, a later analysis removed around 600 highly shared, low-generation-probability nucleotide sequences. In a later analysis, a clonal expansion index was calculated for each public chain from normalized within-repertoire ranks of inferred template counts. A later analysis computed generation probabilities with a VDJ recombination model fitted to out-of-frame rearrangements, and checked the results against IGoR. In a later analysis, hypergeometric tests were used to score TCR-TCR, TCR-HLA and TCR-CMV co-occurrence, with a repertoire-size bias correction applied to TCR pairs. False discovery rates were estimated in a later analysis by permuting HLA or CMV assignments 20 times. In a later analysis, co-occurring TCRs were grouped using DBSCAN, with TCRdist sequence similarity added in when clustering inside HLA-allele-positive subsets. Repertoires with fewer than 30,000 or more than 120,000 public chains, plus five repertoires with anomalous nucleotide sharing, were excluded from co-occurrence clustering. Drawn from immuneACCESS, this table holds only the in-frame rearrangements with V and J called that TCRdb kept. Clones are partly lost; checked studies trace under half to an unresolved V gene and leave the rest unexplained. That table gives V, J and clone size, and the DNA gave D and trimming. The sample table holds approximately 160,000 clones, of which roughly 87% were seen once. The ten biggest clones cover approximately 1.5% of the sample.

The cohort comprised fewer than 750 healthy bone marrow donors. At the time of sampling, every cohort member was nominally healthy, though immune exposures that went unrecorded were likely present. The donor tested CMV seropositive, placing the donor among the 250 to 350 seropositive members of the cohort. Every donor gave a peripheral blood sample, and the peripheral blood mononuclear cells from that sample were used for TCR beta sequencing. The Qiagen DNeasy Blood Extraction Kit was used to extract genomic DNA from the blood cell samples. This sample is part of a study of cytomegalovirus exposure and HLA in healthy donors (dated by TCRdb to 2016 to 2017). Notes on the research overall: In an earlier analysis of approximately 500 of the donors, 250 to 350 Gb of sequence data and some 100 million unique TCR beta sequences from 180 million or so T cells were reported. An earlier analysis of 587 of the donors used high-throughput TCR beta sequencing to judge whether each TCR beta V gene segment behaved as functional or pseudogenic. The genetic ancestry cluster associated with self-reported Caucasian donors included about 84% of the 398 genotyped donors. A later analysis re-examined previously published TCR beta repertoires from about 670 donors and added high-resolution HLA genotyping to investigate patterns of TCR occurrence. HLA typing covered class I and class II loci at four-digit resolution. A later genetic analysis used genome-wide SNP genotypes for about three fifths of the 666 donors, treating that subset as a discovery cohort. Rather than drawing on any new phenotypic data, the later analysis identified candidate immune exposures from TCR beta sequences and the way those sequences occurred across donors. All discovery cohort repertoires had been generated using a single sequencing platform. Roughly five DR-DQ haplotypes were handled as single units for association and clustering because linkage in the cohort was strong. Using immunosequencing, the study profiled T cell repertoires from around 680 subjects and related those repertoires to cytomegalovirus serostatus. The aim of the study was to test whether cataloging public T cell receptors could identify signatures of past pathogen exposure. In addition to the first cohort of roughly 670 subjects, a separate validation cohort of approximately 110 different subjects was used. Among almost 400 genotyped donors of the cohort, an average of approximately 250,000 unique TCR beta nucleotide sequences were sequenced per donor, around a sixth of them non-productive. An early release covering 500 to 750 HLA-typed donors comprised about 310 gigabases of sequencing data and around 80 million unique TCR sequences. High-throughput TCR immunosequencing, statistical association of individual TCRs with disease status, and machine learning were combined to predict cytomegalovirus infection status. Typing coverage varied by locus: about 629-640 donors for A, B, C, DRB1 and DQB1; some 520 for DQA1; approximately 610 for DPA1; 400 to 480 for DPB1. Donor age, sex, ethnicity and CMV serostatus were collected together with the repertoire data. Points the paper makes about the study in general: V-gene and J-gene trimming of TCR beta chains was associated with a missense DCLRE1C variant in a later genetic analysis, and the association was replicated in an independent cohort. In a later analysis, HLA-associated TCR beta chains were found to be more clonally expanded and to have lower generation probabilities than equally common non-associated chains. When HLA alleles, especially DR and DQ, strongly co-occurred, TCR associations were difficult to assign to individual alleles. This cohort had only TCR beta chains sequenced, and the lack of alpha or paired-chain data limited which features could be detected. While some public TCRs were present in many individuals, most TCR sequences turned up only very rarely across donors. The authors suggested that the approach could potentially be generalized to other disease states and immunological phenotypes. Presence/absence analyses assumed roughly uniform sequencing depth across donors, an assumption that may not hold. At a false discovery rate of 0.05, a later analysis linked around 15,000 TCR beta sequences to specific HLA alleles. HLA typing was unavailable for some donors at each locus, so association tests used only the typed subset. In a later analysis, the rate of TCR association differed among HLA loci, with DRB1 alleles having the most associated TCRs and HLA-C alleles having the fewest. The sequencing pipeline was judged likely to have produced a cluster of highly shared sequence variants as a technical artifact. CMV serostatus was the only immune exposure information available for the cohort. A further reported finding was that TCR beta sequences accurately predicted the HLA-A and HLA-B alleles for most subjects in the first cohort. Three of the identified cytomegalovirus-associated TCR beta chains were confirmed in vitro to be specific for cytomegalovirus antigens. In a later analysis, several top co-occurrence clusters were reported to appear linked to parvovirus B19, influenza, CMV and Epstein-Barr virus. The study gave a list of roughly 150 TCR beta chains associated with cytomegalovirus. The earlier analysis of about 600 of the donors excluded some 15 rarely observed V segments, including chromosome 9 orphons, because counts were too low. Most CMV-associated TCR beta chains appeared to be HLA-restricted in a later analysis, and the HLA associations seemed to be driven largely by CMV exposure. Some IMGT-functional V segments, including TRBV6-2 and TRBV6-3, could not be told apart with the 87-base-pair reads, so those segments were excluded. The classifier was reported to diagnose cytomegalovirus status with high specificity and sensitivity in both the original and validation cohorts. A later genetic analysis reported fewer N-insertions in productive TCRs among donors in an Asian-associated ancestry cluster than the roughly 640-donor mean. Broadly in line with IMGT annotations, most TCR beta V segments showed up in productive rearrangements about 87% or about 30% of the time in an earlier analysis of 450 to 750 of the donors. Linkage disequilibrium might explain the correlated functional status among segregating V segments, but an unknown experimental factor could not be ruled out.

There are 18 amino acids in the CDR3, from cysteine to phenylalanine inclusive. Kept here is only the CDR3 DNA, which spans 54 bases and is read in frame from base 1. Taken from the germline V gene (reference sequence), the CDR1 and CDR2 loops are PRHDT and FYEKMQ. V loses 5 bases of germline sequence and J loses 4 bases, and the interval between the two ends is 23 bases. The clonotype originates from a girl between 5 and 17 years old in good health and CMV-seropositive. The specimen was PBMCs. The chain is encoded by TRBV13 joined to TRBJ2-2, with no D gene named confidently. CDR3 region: CASSLKVAASLLTGELFF. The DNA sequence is TGTGCCAGCAGCCTCAAAGTGGCAGCGTCCCTACTCACCGGGGAGCTGTTTTTT.